These 25 T cell receptor beta chains were all obtained from the same sample, sequenced in a study of shared clonotypes between healthy human individuals. TCRdb keeps only in-frame clones here, not all; method: immunoSEQ multiplex PCR. The data show about 1.1 million clones, approximately 80% seen once. Sequences were obtained from memory CD4+ T cells from PBMCs. Stated subset: CD45RA-negative fraction. These receptors all stem from a man between 18 and 29 years old in good health. Some clones in this sample may be carry-over from other donors' samples.

This rearrangement joins TRBV5-1 to TRBJ2-6; 7 bases map to TRBD1. Looked up from germline, CDR1 is SGHRS and CDR2 is YFSETQ. The CDR3 totals 15 residues. Losses at the gene ends were 7 bases for V and 2 bases for J; bases not matched to a gene: 6. The CDR3 coding sequence is TGCGCCAGCTCAGCCGGGACAGCTGGGGCCAACGTCCTGACTTTC. This gives the protein CASSAGTAGANVLTF.

J is TRBJ1-1 and V is TRBV5-1; unclear D gene. CDR3 length equals 16 residues. Trimming took 1 base from V and 0 from J, leaving 13 bases between them. Germline V gives CDR1 SGHRS, CDR2 YFSETQ. The CDR3 protein is CASSLSAGALNTEAFF. For the CDR3, the DNA is TGCGCCAGCAGCTTGTCCGCAGGTGCCTTGAACACTGAAGCTTTCTTT.

The chain carries TRBV27 and TRBJ2-7; D gene unclear. Deletions cut 2 bases from V and 0 bases from J, with 8 bases between. Germline V CDR1 and CDR2: MNHEY, SMNVEV (reference sequence). This CDR3 region has 14 residues. The CDR3 region is CASSLGVISYEQYF. The CDR3 DNA follows: TGTGCCAGCAGTTTAGGTGTAATCTCCTACGAGCAGTACTTC.

Comments on this clone: This sample includes further DNA sequences coding for the same CDR3. The rearrangement uses TRBV9 and TRBJ2-5; D not certain. This CDR3 contains 13 residues. Germline CDR1 is SGDLS and CDR2 is YYNGEE. Trimming took off 0 bases at V and 5 bases at J, with 8 bases between the two ends. The CDR3 region has the DNA TGTGCCAGCAGCGTAGGGTCGGGCGAGACCCAGTACTTC. It encodes CASSVGSGETQYF.

The chain is built from TRBV6-6 and TRBJ2-3, with TRBD2 identical over 12 bases. In germline, CDR1 is MNHNY, CDR2 SVGAGI (reference sequence). The CDR3 has 16 amino acids. Trimming took 2 bases from V and 4 from J; bases not matched to a gene: 4. CDR3 region: CASSYELAGGSDTQYF. The CDR3 nucleotides are TGTGCCAGCAGTTACGAGCTAGCGGGAGGGTCAGATACGCAGTATTTT.

This clone occurred many times. This chain connects TRBV5-1 to TRBJ2-2; D may be TRBD2 (6 bases). The germline V and J ends were trimmed by 5 bases and 4 bases, with 15 bases remaining between them. Germline lookup yields CDR1 SGHRS and CDR2 YFSETQ. The CDR3 spans 15 residues. The CDR3 sequence is CASSDTHSGTGELFF. For the CDR3, the DNA is TGCGCCAGCAGTGATACCCATAGCGGCACCGGGGAGCTGTTTTTT.

CDR3 DNA sequence: TGTGCCAGCAGCCTCTTCTGGGGACCCACTAGCACAGATACGCAGTATTTT. This gives the protein CASSLFWGPTSTDTQYF. This chain uses TRBV7-9 with TRBJ2-3, with D perhaps being TRBD1 or TRBD2 (5 bases each). Germline V gives CDR1 SEHNR, CDR2 FQNEAQ (reference sequence). With 5 bases removed from V and 0 bases from J, the gap between germline ends came to 18 bases. The CDR3 consists of 17 residues.

V is TRBV12-5 and J is TRBJ1-1; D is ambiguous. Trimming left V 2 bases short and J 3 bases short, with 13 bases between. The CDR3 contains 15 residues. Germline-derived CDR1 and CDR2 are LGHNT and FRNRAP. The CDR3 loop is CASGLSYWVDTEAFF. CDR3 DNA sequence: TGTGCTAGTGGTTTGTCATATTGGGTTGACACTGAAGCTTTCTTT.

The V call is TRBV5-6, the J call TRBJ1-2; TRBD1 might be the D (5 bases). The V gene's germline CDR1 is SGHDT and CDR2 YYEEEE. Trimming cost V 0 bases and J 4 bases, with 10 bases left between them. The CDR3 is 14 amino acids. The CDR3 sequence: CASSLEDRSYGYTF. DNA of the CDR3: TGTGCCAGCAGCTTGGAAGACAGATCCTATGGCTACACCTTC.

In its sample, this clone was seen once. Distinct nucleotide sequences in the sample also encode this CDR3. This chain joins TRBV7-2 and TRBJ2-5; no reliable D call. V lost 0 bases and J lost 1, with 3 bases in between. Per the germline V gene, CDR1 is SGHTA and CDR2 is FQGNSA. This CDR3 has 13 amino acids. CDR3 coding DNA: TGTGCCAGCAGCTTAGCAGTCCAAGAGACCCAGTACTTC. Translated: CASSLAVQETQYF.

This chain connects TRBV5-5 to TRBJ2-5; either TRBD1 or TRBD2 may fit D (5 bases each). The CDR3 sequence is 15 residues long. CDR1 is SGHKS and CDR2 is YYEKEE in the germline V gene (reference sequence). The V and J ends lost 4 bases and 0 bases respectively, with 13 bases between them. In DNA, the CDR3 is TGTGCCAGCAGCCCGGGACCGCAGTACCAAGAGACCCAGTACTTC. It specifies CASSPGPQYQETQYF.

The CDR3 reads CASSVYGGLAGQETQYF. Here the CDR3 DNA reads TGTGCCAGCAGCGTATATGGGGGACTAGCGGGACAAGAGACCCAGTACTTC. The chain recombines TRBV9 with TRBJ2-5; TRBD2 matches 13 bases. The CDR3 is 17 amino acids. Germline trimming cut 1 base from V and 2 bases from J; bases unmatched to any gene: 5. From germline, CDR1 is SGDLS and CDR2 YYNGEE.

The gene calls are TRBV28 and TRBJ2-3; TRBD2 matches at 8 bases. This CDR3 contains 14 residues. Germline V CDR1 and CDR2: MDHEN, SYDVKM. The junction had 1 base not matched to a gene; V was cut back by 4 bases and J by 1 base. The CDR3 DNA follows: TGTGCCAGCAGTTCGGGACTAGGCACAGATACGCAGTATTTT. It yields the protein CASSSGLGTDTQYF.

Comments on this clone: The sample contains more than one DNA sequence encoding this CDR3. CDR3 protein: CASSLQGLNTEAFF. The DNA for the CDR3 is TGTGCCAGCAGTTTACAGGGCTTGAACACTGAAGCTTTCTTT. The chain uses TRBV27 and TRBJ1-1, with D possibly matching TRBD1 (5 bases). Trimming removed 2 bases at V and 0 bases at J, with 7 bases between. This CDR3 region has 14 residues. Germline V gene lookup returns CDR1 MNHEY and CDR2 SMNVEV (reference sequence).

V is TRBV6-6 and J is TRBJ1-1; possibly TRBD1 for D (6 bases). CDR1 is MNHNY, CDR2 SVGAGI, per germline (reference sequence). The CDR3 sequence is 16 residues long. V gave up 0 bases and J gave up 2 bases, with 13 bases separating them. CDR3 loop: CASSYSARGVNTEAFF. The CDR3 DNA follows: TGTGCCAGCAGTTACTCCGCGAGGGGGGTCAACACTGAAGCTTTCTTT.

Comment on this clone: Within the sample, other DNA sequences also encode this same CDR3. V gene TRBV5-1 combines with J gene TRBJ2-3; D may be TRBD1 (5 bases). Trimming cost V 2 bases and J 3 bases, with 10 bases left between them. The CDR3 extends over 14 amino acids. Per germline, CDR1 SGHRS and CDR2 YFSETQ. CDR3 coding DNA: TGCGCCAGCAGCTTAGCAGGGCGGACAGATACGCAGTATTTT. It encodes CASSLAGRTDTQYF.

The rearrangement joins TRBV5-1 to TRBJ1-4; D may be TRBD1 (5 bases). The V gene's germline CDR1 is SGHRS and CDR2 YFSETQ. Trimming stripped 0 bases from V and 9 bases from J, with 15 bases between. This CDR3 region has 15 residues. The CDR3 spells CASSLAPGVPQKLFF. CDR3 in DNA: TGCGCCAGCAGCTTGGCCCCGGGGGTCCCCCAAAAACTGTTTTTT.

This clone has a single count. The genes are TRBV2 and TRBJ2-3; TRBD2 matches at 7 bases. This CDR3 has 16 residues. With 6 bases clipped from V and 4 bases from J, the junction kept 13 bases outside the gene matches. CDR1 SNHLY and CDR2 FYNNEI come from the germline V gene. CDR3 protein: CASSPFGGGSPDTQYF. CDR3 bases: TGTGCCAGCAGCCCGTTCGGGGGAGGGTCCCCAGATACGCAGTATTTT. Supplemented by reference TRBV2 and TRBJ2-3, the full variable domain reads EPEVTQTPSHQVTQMGQEVILRCVPISNHLYFYWYRQILGQKVEFLVSFYNNEISEKSEIFDDQFSVERPDGSNFTLKIRSTKLEDSAMYFCASSPFGGGSPDTQYFGPGTRLTVL.

The chain uses TRBV30 and TRBJ2-2, with unresolved D. V dropped 4 bases and J dropped 1 base, with 7 bases sitting between them. The germline V gene encodes CDR1 GTSNPN and CDR2 SVGIG (reference sequence). This CDR3 region has 13 residues. Here the CDR3 reads CAWTGRNTGELFF. The DNA of the CDR3 is TGTGCCTGGACGGGTAGGAACACCGGGGAGCTGTTTTTT. Supplemented by reference TRBV30 and TRBJ2-2, the full variable domain reads SQTIHQWPATLVQPVGSPLSLECTVEGTSNPNLYWYRQAAGRGLQLLFYSVGIGQISSEVPQNLSASRPQDRQFILSSKKLLLSDSGFYLCAWTGRNTGELFFGEGSRLTVL.

The sample holds one count of this clone. V gene TRBV5-6 combines with J gene TRBJ1-2; 8 positions match TRBD1. The CDR3 length is 14 residues. The J segment lost 5 bases and the V segment lost 2 bases, leaving 5 bases of the junction unmatched. The germline V gene encodes CDR1 SGHDT and CDR2 YYEEEE. CDR3 in DNA: TGTGCCAGCAGCTTCGGACAGGGAAGGTATGGCTACACCTTC. The encoded protein is CASSFGQGRYGYTF.

The chain couples TRBV7-8 to TRBJ1-2; perhaps TRBD1 as D (5 bases). The germline CDR1 and CDR2 sequences are SGHVS and FQNEAQ. The CDR3 has 15 residues. Trimming stripped 4 bases from V and 3 bases from J, with 15 bases between. The CDR3 sequence: CASSSRDGKDYGYTF. The CDR3 DNA reads TGTGCCAGCAGCTCACGGGACGGAAAAGACTATGGCTACACCTTC.

The genes are TRBV5-4 and TRBJ1-3, with 9 nucleotides matching TRBD1. The germline CDR1 and CDR2 sequences are SGHNT and YYREEE (reference sequence). The V segment lost 4 bases and the J segment 4 bases; nucleotides outside the gene matches: 6. The CDR3 length is 15 residues. CDR3 bases: TGTGCCAGCAGCGAACAGGGGGCAGGGGGAAACACCATATATTTT. This sequence encodes CASSEQGAGGNTIYF.

Comments on this clone: The same CDR3 can be traced to other DNA sequences in this sample. This chain uses TRBV6-5 with TRBJ1-1, with D unresolved. There are 12 residues in the CDR3. With 6 bases removed from V and 5 bases from J, the gap between germline ends came to 10 bases. Germline values: CDR1 MNHEY, CDR2 SVGAGI. CDR3 amino acids: CASSRGNTEAFF. The CDR3 nucleotides are TGTGCCAGCAGCCGAGGGAATACTGAAGCTTTCTTT.

Comment on this clone: The same CDR3 can be traced to other DNA sequences in this sample. The chain joins TRBV2 to TRBJ1-3, with a tentative D call TRBD1 (6 bases). The germline V gene has CDR1 SNHLY and CDR2 FYNNEI. V lost 6 bases, J lost 2 bases, and 11 bases lay in between. CDR3 length: 14 amino acids. The CDR3 DNA reads TGTGCCAGCAGGGGGGCGGGGCCTGGAAACACCATATATTTT. Amino acid sequence: CASRGAGPGNTIYF.

The chain has TRBV11-1 and TRBJ2-7; 8 bases match TRBD1. V gave up 5 bases and J gave up 4 bases; unmatched junction bases: 10. Germline loops: CDR1 SGHAT, CDR2 FQDESV (reference sequence). CDR3 size: 15 residues. The CDR3 loop is CASSRMQGAVYEQYF. CDR3 nucleotide sequence: TGTGCCAGCAGCAGAATGCAGGGGGCGGTTTACGAGCAGTACTTC.